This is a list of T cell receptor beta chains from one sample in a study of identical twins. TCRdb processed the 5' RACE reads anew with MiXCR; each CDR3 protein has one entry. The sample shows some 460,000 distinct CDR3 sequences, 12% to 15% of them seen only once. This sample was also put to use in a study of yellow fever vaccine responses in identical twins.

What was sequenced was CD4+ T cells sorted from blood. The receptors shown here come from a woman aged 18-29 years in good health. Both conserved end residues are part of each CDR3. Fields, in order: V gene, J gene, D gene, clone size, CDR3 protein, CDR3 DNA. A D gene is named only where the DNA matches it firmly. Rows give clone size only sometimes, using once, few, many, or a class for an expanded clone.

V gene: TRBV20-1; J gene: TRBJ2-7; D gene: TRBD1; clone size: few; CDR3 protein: CSAPPGQGFGEQYF; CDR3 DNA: TGCAGTGCGCCCCCGGGACAGGGGTTTGGCGAGCAGTACTTC
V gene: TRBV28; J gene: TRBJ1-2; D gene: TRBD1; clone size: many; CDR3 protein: CASSEHGTANYGYTF; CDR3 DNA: TGTGCCAGCAGTGAGCACGGGACAGCTAACTATGGCTACACCTTC
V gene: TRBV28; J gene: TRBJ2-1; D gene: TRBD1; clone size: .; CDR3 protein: CASSSTGSVEQFF; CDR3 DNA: TGTGCCAGCAGTTCGACAGGGTCAGTTGAGCAGTTCTTC
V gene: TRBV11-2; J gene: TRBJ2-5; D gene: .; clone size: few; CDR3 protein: CASRSVRGSKETQYF; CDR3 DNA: TGTGCCAGCAGATCCGTCCGGGGGTCGAAAGAGACCCAGTACTTC
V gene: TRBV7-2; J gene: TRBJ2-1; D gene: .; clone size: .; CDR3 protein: CASSPYSNEQFF; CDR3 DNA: TGTGCCAGCAGCCCGTATAGCAATGAGCAGTTCTTC
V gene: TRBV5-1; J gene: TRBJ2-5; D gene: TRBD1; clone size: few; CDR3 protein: CASSLARGLGEETQYF; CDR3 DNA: TGCGCCAGCAGCCTTGCCAGGGGGCTAGGGGAAGAGACCCAGTACTTC
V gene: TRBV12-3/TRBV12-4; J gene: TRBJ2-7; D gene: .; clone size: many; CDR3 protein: CASSQQGDEQYF; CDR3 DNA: TGTGCCAGCAGTCAACAGGGTGACGAGCAGTACTTC
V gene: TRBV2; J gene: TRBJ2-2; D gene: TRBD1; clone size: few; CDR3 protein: CASTLDRVAGELFF; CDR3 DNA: TGTGCCAGCACCCTTGACAGGGTGGCCGGGGAGCTGTTTTTT
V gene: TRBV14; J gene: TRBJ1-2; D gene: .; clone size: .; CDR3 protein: CASSQDRVGYGYTF; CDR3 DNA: TGTGCCAGCAGCCAAGACAGGGTAGGCTATGGCTACACCTTC
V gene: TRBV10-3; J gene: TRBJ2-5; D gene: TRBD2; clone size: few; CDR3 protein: CAGGGIAGGPETQYF; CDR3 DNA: TGTGCCGGCGGCGGGATAGCGGGGGGCCCGGAGACCCAGTACTTC
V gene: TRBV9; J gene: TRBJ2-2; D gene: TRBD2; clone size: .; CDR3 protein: CASSVDPSGGLNTGELFF; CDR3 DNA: TGTGCCAGCAGCGTAGATCCTAGCGGGGGCCTGAACACCGGGGAGCTGTTTTTT
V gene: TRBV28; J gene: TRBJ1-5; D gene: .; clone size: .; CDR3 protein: CASSRRDRQYQPQHF; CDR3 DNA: TGTGCCAGCAGTCGCCGGGACCGTCAATATCAGCCCCAGCATTTT
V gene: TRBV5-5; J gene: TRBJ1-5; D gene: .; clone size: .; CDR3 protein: CASSLLPWGNQPQHF; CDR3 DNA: TGTGCCAGCAGCTTACTTCCCTGGGGGAATCAGCCCCAGCATTTT
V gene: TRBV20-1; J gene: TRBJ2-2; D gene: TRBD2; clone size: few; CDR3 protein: CSAKRESDTGELFF; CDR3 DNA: TGCAGTGCCAAGCGGGAGTCAGACACCGGGGAGCTGTTTTTT
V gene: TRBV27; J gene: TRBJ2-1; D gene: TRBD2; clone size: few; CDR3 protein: CASRERGTSSSYNEQFF; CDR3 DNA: TGTGCCAGCAGGGAACGCGGGACTAGTAGCTCCTACAATGAGCAGTTCTTC
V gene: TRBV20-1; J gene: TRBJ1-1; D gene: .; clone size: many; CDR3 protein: CSARDLGAFF; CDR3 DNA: TGCAGTGCTAGAGATCTTGGGGCTTTCTTT
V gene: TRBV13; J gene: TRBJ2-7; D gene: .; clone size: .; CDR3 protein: CASSRLPGENSEQYF; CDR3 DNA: TGTGCCAGCAGCCGCCTGCCCGGAGAGAACAGCGAGCAGTACTTC
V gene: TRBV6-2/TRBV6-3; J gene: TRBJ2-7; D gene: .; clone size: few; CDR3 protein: CASSYSEYEQYF; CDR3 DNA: TGTGCCAGCAGTTACTCCGAGTACGAGCAGTACTTC
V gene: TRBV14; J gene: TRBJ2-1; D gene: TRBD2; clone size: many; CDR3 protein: CASSRPGLVYNEQFF; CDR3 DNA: TGTGCCAGCAGCCGACCGGGACTAGTTTACAATGAGCAGTTCTTC
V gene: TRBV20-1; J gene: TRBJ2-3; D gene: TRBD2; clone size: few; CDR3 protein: CSAGTSGWSGPGTDTQYF; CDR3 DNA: TGCAGTGCTGGGACTAGCGGGTGGAGCGGCCCTGGCACAGATACGCAGTATTTT
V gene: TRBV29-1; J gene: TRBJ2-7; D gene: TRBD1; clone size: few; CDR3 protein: CSVVLRDRASYEQYF; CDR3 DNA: TGCAGCGTTGTGCTCCGGGACAGGGCCTCCTACGAGCAGTACTTC
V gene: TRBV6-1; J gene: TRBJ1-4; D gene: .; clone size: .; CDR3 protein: CASSIGGEKLFF; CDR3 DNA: TGTGCCAGCAGTATCGGTGGTGAAAAACTGTTTTTT
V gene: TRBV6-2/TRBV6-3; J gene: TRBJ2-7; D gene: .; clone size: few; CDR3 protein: CASSYSAGDEQYF; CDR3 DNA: TGTGCCAGCAGTTACTCGGCCGGGGACGAGCAGTACTTC
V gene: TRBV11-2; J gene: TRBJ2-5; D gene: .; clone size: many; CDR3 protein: CASSLGQAETQYF; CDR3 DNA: TGTGCCAGCAGCTTAGGACAGGCAGAGACCCAGTACTTC
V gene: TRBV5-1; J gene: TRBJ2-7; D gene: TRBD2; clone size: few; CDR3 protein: CASSLAREGSYEQYF; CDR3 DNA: TGCGCCAGCAGCTTGGCCCGGGAGGGATCATACGAGCAGTACTTC
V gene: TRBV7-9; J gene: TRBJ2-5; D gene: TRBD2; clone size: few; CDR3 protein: CASSSSGTQQETQYF; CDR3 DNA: TGTGCCAGCAGCTCTAGCGGGACCCAACAAGAGACCCAGTACTTC
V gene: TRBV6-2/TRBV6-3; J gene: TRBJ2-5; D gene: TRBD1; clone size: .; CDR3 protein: CASSYRQGIQETQYF; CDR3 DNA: TGTGCCAGCAGTTACAGACAGGGGATACAAGAGACCCAGTACTTC
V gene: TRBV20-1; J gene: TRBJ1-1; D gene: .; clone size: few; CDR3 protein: CSGTQGNTEAFF; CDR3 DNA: TGCAGTGGTACACAGGGGAACACTGAAGCTTTCTTT
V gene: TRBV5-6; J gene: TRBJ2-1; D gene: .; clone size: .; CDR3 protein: CASSPGTAGNEQFF; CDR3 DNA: TGTGCCAGCAGCCCAGGGACTGCTGGCAATGAGCAGTTCTTC
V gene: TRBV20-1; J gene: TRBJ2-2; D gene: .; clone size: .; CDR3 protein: CSARVPGPAGELFF; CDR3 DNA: TGCAGTGCTAGAGTTCCCGGTCCCGCCGGGGAGCTGTTTTTT
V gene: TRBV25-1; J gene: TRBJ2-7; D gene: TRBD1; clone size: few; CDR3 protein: CASSGTGGAKQYF; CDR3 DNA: TGTGCCAGCTCCGGGACAGGGGGCGCCAAGCAGTACTTC
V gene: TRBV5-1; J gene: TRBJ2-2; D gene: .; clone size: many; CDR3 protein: CASSHSNTGELFF; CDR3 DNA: TGCGCCAGCAGCCATTCGAACACCGGGGAGCTGTTTTTT
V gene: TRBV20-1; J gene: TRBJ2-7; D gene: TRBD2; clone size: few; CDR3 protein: CSARGGGSDSYEQYF; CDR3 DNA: TGCAGTGCTAGAGGAGGCGGGAGTGACTCCTACGAGCAGTACTTC
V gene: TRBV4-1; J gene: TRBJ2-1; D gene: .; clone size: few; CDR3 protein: CASSQVPENSYNEQFF; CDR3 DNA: TGCGCCAGCAGCCAAGTTCCGGAAAACTCCTACAATGAGCAGTTCTTC
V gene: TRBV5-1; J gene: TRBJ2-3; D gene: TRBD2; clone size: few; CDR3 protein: CASSLGLEYTVDTQYF; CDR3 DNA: TGCGCCAGCAGCCTCGGACTAGAATACACAGTAGATACGCAGTATTTT
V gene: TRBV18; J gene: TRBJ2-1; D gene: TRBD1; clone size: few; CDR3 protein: CASSRDRNEQFF; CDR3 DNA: TGTGCCAGCTCTAGGGACAGGAATGAGCAGTTCTTC
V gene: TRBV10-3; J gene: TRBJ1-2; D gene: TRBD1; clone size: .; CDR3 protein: CASTGTGTGGYTF; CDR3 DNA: TGTGCCTCCACCGGGACAGGGACAGGCGGCTACACCTTC
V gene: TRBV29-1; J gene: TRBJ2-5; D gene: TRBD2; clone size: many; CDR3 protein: CSVSFPGLEAETQYF; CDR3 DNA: TGCAGCGTATCATTCCCGGGACTAGAGGCAGAGACCCAGTACTTC